This note documents a single TCR beta chain sequence. This sample is part of a study of T cell responses to AZD1222 COVID-19 vaccine. The assay was immunoSEQ multiplex PCR, and TCRdb's table has in-frame clones only and misses some. The sample holds about 160,000 clones, 90% to 95% seen once. The sequenced sample was peripheral blood, obtained on day 0 of AZD1222 vaccination. The sequence was obtained from an adult in good health.

The CDR3 spells CASSSPRRTGTYYEQYF. CDR3 sequence (DNA): TGTGCCAGCAGCTCACCCCGGCGGACCGGGACATACTACGAGCAGTACTTC. The V and J genes are TRBV5-8 and TRBJ2-7; tentative D call: TRBD1 (6 bases). The germline V gene encodes CDR1 SGHTS and CDR2 YDEGEE. This CDR3 comprises 17 residues. Trimming took off 3 bases at V and 3 bases at J, with 22 bases between the two ends.